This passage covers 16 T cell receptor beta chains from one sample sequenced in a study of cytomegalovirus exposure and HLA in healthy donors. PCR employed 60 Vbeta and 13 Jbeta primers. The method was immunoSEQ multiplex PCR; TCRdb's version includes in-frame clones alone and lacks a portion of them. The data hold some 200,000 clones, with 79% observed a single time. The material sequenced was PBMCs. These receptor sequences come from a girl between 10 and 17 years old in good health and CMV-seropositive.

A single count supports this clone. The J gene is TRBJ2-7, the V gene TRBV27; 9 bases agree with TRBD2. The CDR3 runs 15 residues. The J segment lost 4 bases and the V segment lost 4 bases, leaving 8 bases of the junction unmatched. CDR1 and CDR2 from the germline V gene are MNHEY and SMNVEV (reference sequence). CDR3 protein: CASSSQAGGPYEQYF. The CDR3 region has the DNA TGTGCCAGCAGTTCACAAGCGGGGGGCCCATACGAGCAGTACTTC.

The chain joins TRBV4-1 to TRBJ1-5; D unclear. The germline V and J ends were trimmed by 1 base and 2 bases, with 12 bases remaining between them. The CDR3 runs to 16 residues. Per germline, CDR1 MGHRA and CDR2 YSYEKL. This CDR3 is CASSQGGGKGNQPQHF. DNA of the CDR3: TGCGCCAGCAGCCAAGGGGGAGGGAAAGGCAATCAGCCCCAGCATTTT.

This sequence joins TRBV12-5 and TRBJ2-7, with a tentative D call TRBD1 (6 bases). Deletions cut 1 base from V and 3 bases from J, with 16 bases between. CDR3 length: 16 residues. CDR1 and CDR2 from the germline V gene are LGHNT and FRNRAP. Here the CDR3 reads CASGLAGTPGVYEQYF. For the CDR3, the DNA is TGTGCTAGTGGTTTGGCCGGGACACCAGGGGTCTACGAGCAGTACTTC.

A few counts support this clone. This chain's CDR3 is CASSNGLVRETQYF. The CDR3 nucleotides are TGTGCCAGCAGCAACGGACTAGTACGAGAGACCCAGTACTTC. V and J are TRBV9 and TRBJ2-5, with 7 bases identical to TRBD2. The V segment lost 4 bases and the J segment 4 bases; nucleotides outside the gene matches: 7. Germline-derived CDR1 and CDR2 are SGDLS and YYNGEE. The CDR3 spans 14 residues.

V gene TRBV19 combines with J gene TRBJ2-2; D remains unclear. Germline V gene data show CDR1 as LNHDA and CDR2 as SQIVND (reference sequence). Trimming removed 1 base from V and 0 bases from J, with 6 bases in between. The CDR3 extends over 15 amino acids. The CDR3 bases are TGTGCCAGTAGTATAGGCAGATCGAACACCGGGGAGCTGTTTTTT. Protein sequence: CASSIGRSNTGELFF.

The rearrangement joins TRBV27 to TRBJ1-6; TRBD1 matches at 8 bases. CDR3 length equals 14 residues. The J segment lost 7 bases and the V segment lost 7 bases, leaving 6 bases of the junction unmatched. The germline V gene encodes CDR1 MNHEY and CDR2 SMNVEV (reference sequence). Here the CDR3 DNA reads TGTGCCAGCAACCCGGACAGGGCGAATTCACCCCTCCACTTT. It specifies CASNPDRANSPLHF.

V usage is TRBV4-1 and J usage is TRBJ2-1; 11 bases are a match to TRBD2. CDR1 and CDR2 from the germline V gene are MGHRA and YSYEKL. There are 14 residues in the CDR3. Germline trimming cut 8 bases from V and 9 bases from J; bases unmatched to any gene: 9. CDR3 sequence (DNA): TGCGCCAGCGCCCTTAGCGGGGGGGATATTGAGCAGTTCTTC. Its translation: CASALSGGDIEQFF.

CDR3 loop: CAISEGGTGEYEQYF. CDR3 nucleotide sequence: TGTGCCATCAGTGAAGGGGGGACAGGAGAGTACGAGCAGTACTTC. The rearrangement joins TRBV10-3 to TRBJ2-7, with 8 positions matching TRBD1. The CDR3 is made up of 15 amino acids. Germline CDR1 ENHRY, CDR2 SYGVKD. V lost 3 bases and J lost 4; bases outside the gene matches: 8.

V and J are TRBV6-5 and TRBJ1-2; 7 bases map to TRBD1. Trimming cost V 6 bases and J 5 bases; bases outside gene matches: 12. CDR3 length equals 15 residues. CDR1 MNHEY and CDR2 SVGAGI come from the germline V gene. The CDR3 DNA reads TGTGCCAGCAGCAACCGACAGGGTTCCATATATGGCTACACCTTC. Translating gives CASSNRQGSIYGYTF.

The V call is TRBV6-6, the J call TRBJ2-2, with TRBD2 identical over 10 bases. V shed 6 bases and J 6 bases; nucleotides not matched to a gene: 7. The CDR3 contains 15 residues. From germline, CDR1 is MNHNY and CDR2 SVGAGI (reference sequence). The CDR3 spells CASRVTSGAAGELFF. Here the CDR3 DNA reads TGTGCCAGCAGGGTAACTAGCGGGGCGGCCGGGGAGCTGTTTTTT.

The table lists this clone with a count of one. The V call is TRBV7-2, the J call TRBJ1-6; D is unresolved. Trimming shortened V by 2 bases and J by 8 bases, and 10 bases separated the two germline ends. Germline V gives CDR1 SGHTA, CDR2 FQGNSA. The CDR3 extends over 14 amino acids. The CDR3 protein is CASSLIRNHSPLHF. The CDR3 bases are TGTGCCAGCAGCTTAATCAGGAACCATTCACCCCTCCACTTT.

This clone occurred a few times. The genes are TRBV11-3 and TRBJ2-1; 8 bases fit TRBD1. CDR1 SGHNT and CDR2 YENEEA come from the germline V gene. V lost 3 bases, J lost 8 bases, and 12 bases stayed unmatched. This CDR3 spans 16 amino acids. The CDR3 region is CASSLSPDRVRDEQFF. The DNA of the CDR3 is TGTGCCAGCAGCTTGTCCCCGGACAGGGTAAGGGATGAGCAGTTCTTC.

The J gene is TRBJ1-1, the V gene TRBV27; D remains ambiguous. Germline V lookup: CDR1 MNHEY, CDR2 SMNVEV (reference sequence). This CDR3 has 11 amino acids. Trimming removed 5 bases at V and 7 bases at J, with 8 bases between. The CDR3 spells CASSTSGEAFF. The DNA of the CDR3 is TGTGCCAGCAGTACCAGCGGTGAAGCTTTCTTT.

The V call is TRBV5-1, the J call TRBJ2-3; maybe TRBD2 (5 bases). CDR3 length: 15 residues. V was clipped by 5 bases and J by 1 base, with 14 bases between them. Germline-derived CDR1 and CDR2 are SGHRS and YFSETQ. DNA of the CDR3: TGCGCCAGCAGTCGTCTAGGAGGTGGCACAGATACGCAGTATTTT. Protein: CASSRLGGGTDTQYF.

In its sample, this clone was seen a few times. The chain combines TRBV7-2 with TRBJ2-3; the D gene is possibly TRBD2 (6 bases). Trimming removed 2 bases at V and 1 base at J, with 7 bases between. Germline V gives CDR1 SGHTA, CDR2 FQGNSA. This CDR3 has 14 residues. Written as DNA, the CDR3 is TGTGCCAGCAGCTTACAGCGGGGCACAGATACGCAGTATTTT. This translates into CASSLQRGTDTQYF.

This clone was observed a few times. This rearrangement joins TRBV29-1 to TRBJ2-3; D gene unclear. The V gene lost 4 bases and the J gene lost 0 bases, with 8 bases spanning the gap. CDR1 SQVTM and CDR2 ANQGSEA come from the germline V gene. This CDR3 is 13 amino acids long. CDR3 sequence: CSVAHSSTDTQYF. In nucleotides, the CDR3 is TGCAGCGTTGCCCATTCCAGCACAGATACGCAGTATTTT.